This TCR beta chain was captured in a study of blood T cells in healthy people across ages. The study, taken as a whole, reports: The unsorted PBMCs prevented any conclusive comparison of naive versus antigen-experienced cells.

A second PCR, run for roughly 6 to 11 cycles, used a sample-barcoded 5' primer plus a J-beta primer mix. TCRdb processed the 5' RACE reads anew with MiXCR; each CDR3 protein has one entry. In the table there are roughly 1,500,000 distinct CDR3 sequences, 42% of which are singletons. Per germline, CDR1 SGHRS and CDR2 YFSETQ. The CDR3 covers 17 residues. Concerning this clonotype itself: Antigen: not known.

This clonotype was obtained from a woman aged 18-35 years in good health. Sequenced sample: blood. The chain links TRBV5-1 to TRBJ2-4; 9 positions agree with TRBD2. The J call may be faulty, since TRBJ2-7 better matches the DNA end. CDR3 nucleotide sequence: TGCGCCAGCAGCTTGGGAGGCGTAGCGGGAGATAGCTACGAGCAGTACTTC. Its translation is CASSLGGVAGDSYEQYF.